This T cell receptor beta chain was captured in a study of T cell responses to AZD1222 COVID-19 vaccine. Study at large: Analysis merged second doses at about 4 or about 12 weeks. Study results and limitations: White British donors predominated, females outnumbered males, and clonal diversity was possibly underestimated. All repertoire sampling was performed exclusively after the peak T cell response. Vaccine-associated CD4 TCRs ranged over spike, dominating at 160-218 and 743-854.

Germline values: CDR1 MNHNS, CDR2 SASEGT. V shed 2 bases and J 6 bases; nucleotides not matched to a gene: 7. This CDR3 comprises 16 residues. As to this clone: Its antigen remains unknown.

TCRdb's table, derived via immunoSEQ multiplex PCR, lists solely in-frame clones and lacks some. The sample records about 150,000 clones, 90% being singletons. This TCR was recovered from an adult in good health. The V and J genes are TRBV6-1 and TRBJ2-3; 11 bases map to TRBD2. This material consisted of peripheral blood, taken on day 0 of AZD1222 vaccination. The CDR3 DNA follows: TGTGCCAGCAGTGAACCGGGACTAGCGGTTGAGGATACGCAGTATTTT. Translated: CASSEPGLAVEDTQYF.